Listed here are 8 T cell receptor beta chains from one sample, sequenced in a study of control samples from healthy donors and cancer patients. The method was immunoSEQ multiplex PCR; TCRdb's version includes in-frame clones alone and lacks a portion of them. The sample yields fewer than 200,000 clones, around 88% seen once. Sequenced: blood. Receptors were obtained from a woman in her twenties or thirties in good health.

This chain connects TRBV7-2 to TRBJ2-3; 7 bases map to TRBD2. Germline V gives CDR1 SGHTA, CDR2 FQGNSA. V shed 0 bases, J shed 4 bases, and the junction held 10 bases outside the gene matches. This CDR3 has 17 amino acids. CDR3 in amino acids: CASSLAFGGGFADTQYF. The CDR3 region has the DNA TGTGCCAGCAGCTTAGCGTTCGGGGGAGGGTTTGCAGATACGCAGTATTTT.

The chain joins TRBV7-9 to TRBJ2-3; D might be TRBD2 (7 bases). This CDR3 contains 15 residues. The germline V gene encodes CDR1 SEHNR and CDR2 FQNEAQ (reference sequence). V lost 2 bases to trimming and J lost 2 bases, with 11 bases between them. CDR3 sequence (DNA): TGTGCCAGCAGCTTACGGGGGGCCGTCACAGATACGCAGTATTTT. This gives the protein CASSLRGAVTDTQYF. Supplemented by reference TRBV7-9 and TRBJ2-3, the full variable domain reads DTGVSQNPRHKITKRGQNVTFRCDPISEHNRLYWYRQTLGQGPEFLTYFQNEAQLEKSRLLSDRFSAERPKGSFSTLEIQRTEQGDSAMYLCASSLRGAVTDTQYFGPGTRLTVL.

This chain connects TRBV6-6 to TRBJ1-6, with a possible D match to TRBD1 (5 bases). Trimming stripped 2 bases from V and 8 bases from J, with 16 bases between. From germline, CDR1 is MNHNY and CDR2 SVGAGI (reference sequence). The CDR3 sequence is 16 residues long. Here the CDR3 DNA reads TGTGCCAGCAGTTACCGCGGACCCGAAGGGGATTCACCCCTCCACTTT. It specifies CASSYRGPEGDSPLHF.

The rearrangement links TRBV3-1 (or the pseudogene TRBV3-2) to TRBJ1-1, with D tentatively TRBD1 (5 bases). Looked up from germline, CDR1 is LGHDT and CDR2 is YNNKEL (reference sequence). V dropped 1 base and J dropped 1 base, with 13 bases sitting between them. The CDR3 totals 16 residues. The CDR3 DNA reads as TGTGCCAGCAGCCAAGGTCCGGGACCCGGGAACACTGAAGCTTTCTTT. Its translation is CASSQGPGPGNTEAFF.

The CDR3 DNA reads as TGTGCCAGCAGCCCCGTTGGATTAGGGTCGACAGATACGCAGTATTTT. Residues: CASSPVGLGSTDTQYF. The rearrangement links TRBV5-4 to TRBJ2-3, with D hard to call. The CDR3 extends over 16 amino acids. Germline loops: CDR1 SGHNT, CDR2 YYREEE (reference sequence). The V and J ends lost 4 bases and 3 bases respectively, with 18 bases between them.

The CDR3 DNA sequence: TGTGCCAGCAGCCAAGGGACTAGCGGTACCTACGAGCAGTACTTC. As protein: CASSQGTSGTYEQYF. This rearrangement joins TRBV4-2 to TRBJ2-7, with 10 positions matching TRBD2. The CDR3 runs 15 residues. With V trimmed by 1 base and J by 2 bases, 2 bases remained unmatched. Germline V gene data show CDR1 as LGHNA and CDR2 as YNFKEQ.

The CDR3 reads CASSASASQPQHF. The CDR3 DNA reads as TGTGCCAGTAGTGCCAGCGCGTCCCAGCCCCAGCATTTT. The chain employs TRBV19 and TRBJ1-5; D unclear. Deletions cut 5 bases from V and 7 bases from J, with 12 bases between. CDR3 size: 13 residues. Germline CDR1 reads LNHDA; CDR2 reads SQIVND (reference sequence).

The chain combines TRBV29-1 with TRBJ1-1; 8 bases line up with TRBD1. J was trimmed by 3 bases and V by 4 bases; bases with no gene match: 4. The length of the CDR3 is 13 residues. CDR1 is SQVTM, CDR2 ANQGSEA, per germline. The CDR3 is CSVVQGGDTEAFF. The CDR3 DNA sequence: TGCAGCGTTGTACAGGGGGGGGACACTGAAGCTTTCTTT.